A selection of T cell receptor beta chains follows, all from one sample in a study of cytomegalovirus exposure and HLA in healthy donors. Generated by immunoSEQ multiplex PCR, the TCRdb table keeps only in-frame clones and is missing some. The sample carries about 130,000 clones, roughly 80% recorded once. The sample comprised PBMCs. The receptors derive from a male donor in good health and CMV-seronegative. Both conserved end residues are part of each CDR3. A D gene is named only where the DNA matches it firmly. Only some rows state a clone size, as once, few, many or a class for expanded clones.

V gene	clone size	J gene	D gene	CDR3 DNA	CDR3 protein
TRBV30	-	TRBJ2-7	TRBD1	TGTGCCTGGGCTGGGACAGGGGTGAGCGAGCAGTACTTC	CAWAGTGVSEQYF
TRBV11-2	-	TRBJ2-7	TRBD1	TGTGCCAGCAGCCAAATTGGACAGGGGATGGGCGAGCAGTACTTC	CASSQIGQGMGEQYF
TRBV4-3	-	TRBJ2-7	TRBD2	TGCGCCAGCAGCCCCTCCACTAGCGGGATTTACGAGCAGTACTTC	CASSPSTSGIYEQYF
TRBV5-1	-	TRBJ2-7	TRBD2	TGCGCCAGCCGGTATACGGGGGGTTCCTACGAGCAGTACTTC	CASRYTGGSYEQYF
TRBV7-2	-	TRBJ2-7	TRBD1	TGTGCCAGCAGCCGGACAGGGTACGAGCAGTACTTC	CASSRTGYEQYF
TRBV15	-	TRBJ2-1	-	TGTGCCACCAGCAGAGCGGTCGGGGTCTCCTACAATGAGCAGTTCTTC	CATSRAVGVSYNEQFF
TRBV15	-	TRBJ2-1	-	TGTGCCACCAGCAGATCCCACAGGGCTGGGCCCCCCAGCTCCTACAATGAGCAGTTCTTC	CATSRSHRAGPPSSYNEQFF
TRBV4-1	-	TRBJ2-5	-	TGCGCCAGCAGCGATCCAGGATTACCTCAAGAGACCCAGTACTTC	CASSDPGLPQETQYF
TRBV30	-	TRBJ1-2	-	TGTGCCTGGAGTGTGAGGGTCGACTATGGCTACACCTTC	CAWSVRVDYGYTF
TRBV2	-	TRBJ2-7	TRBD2	TGTGCCAGCAGTGTAGGACTAGCGGGTGTCTCGGGCGAGCAGTACTTC	CASSVGLAGVSGEQYF
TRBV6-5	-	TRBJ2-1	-	TGTGCCAGCAGACAATCAGGGCCAGTTAGGAATGAGCAGTTCTTC	CASRQSGPVRNEQFF
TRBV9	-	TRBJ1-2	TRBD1	TGTGCCAGCAGCGATATCACAGGGGACGGTGGCTACACCTTC	CASSDITGDGGYTF
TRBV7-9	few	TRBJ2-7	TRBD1	TGTGCCAGCAGCTTAGCCCAGGGGGACGGGAACGAGCAGTACTTC	CASSLAQGDGNEQYF
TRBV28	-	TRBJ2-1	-	TGTGCCAGCAATTTCCCCAGGGGCGGTTATGAGCAGTTCTTC	CASNFPRGGYEQFF
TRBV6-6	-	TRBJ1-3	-	TGTGCCAGCAGTTACTCAGGACTTACTGGAAACACCATATATTTT	CASSYSGLTGNTIYF
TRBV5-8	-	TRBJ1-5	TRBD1	TGTGCCAGCAGCCGATTTACAGGGGCCGGCAATCAGCCCCAGCATTTT	CASSRFTGAGNQPQHF
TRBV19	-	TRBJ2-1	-	TGTGCCAGTAGTACGCGGACTCTAACGGAGGAGCAGTTCTTC	CASSTRTLTEEQFF
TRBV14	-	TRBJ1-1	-	TGTGCCAGCAGCCTCTATATGAACACTGAAGCTTTCTTT	CASSLYMNTEAFF
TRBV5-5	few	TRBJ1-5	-	TGTGCCAGCAGCTTGGGGTCTGGGGCTGAAGGGAATCAGCCCCAGCATTTT	CASSLGSGAEGNQPQHF
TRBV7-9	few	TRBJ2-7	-	TGTGCCAGCAGCTCACCCCAGGGGCTTTTAAACTACGAGCAGTACTTC	CASSSPQGLLNYEQYF
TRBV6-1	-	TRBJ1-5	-	TGTGCCAGCAGTGAAGCCCCCATCACACAGCCCCAGCATTTT	CASSEAPITQPQHF
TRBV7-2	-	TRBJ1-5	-	TGTGCCAGCAGCCGGTCACAGGGAAATCAGCCCCAGCATTTT	CASSRSQGNQPQHF
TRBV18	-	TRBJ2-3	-	TGTGCCAGCTCACGATTGGACAGAGCGGGACGGACCAGCACAGATACGCAGTATTTT	CASSRLDRAGRTSTDTQYF
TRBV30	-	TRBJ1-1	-	TGTGCCTGGACCACAGGGAGGGACACTGAAGCTTTCTTT	CAWTTGRDTEAFF
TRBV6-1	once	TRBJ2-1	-	TGTGCCAGCAGCCAAGAGGGCAGGAGGGGGCAGTTCTTC	CASSQEGRRGQFF
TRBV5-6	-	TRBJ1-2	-	TGTGCCAGCAGCCGACCCCCAAGCAGGCAGTTTAACTATGGCTACACCTTC	CASSRPPSRQFNYGYTF
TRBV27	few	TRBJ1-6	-	TGTGCCAGCAGTTTCCGACAGTTTAATTCACCCCTCCACTTT	CASSFRQFNSPLHF
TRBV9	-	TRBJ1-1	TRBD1	TGTGCCAGCAACCGGACAGGCGACACTGAAGCTTTCTTT	CASNRTGDTEAFF
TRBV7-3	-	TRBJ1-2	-	TGTGCCAGCAGCTCAACACCGGGACATAGTACTAACTATGGCTACACCTTC	CASSSTPGHSTNYGYTF
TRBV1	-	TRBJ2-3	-	TGCACCAGCAGCCAAGAAGGCACTAGCGGGTGTGGGGCAGATACGCAGTATTTT	CTSSQEGTSGCGADTQYF
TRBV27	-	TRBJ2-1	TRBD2	TGTGCCAGCAGTTTATCCGGGACTAGCGGGGGGGCCGATGAGCAGTTCTTC	CASSLSGTSGGADEQFF
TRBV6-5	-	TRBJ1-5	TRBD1	TGTGCCAGCAGCCCCGACAGGGGACGTCAGCCCCAGCATTTT	CASSPDRGRQPQHF
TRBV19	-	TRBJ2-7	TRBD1	TGTGCCAGTAGTATTGGTCCCCCGGGACAGGGCGCCTACGAGCAGTACTTC	CASSIGPPGQGAYEQYF
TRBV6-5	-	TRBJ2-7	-	TGTGCCAGCAGTTACTCGATGGAGGGGGGGTACGAGCAGTACTTC	CASSYSMEGGYEQYF
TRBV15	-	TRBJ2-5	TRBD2	TGTGCCACCAGCAGAGAGCCTAGCGGGCAAGAGACCCAGTACTTC	CATSREPSGQETQYF
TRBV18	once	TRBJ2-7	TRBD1	TGTGCCAGCTCAACGGGACAGGGGCCCTACGAGCAGTACTTC	CASSTGQGPYEQYF
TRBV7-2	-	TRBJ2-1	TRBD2	TGTGCCAGCAGCTTAGTTGGGACTAGCGGCCACAATGAGCAGTTCTTC	CASSLVGTSGHNEQFF
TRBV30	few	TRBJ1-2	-	TGTGCCGGGGGACGTTTGGGGGGTGGCTACACCTTC	CAGGRLGGGYTF
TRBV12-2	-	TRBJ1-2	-	TGTGCAAGTCGCTTGGACTCCCGGGACAGGCGCCGCTATGGCTACACCTTC	CASRLDSRDRRRYGYTF
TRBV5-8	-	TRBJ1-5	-	TGTGCCAGCAGCTTTTGCCATCTAGTCCGCCATTTT	CASSFCHLVRHF
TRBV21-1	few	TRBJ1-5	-	TGTGCCAGCAGCATACACCGGGACAGGGTCGATCCCCAGCATTTT	CASSIHRDRVDPQHF
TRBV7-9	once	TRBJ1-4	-	TGTGCCAGCAGCGAGGGCTTTTTGGAAAAACTGTTTTTT	CASSEGFLEKLFF
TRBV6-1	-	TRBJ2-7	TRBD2	TGTGCCAGCTGGACTAGCGGACAGGAGTCCTACGAGCAGTACTTC	CASWTSGQESYEQYF
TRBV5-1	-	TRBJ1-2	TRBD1	TGCGCCAGCAGTCCCACAACAGGGGTTGACTATGGCTACACCTTC	CASSPTTGVDYGYTF
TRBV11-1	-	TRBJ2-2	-	TGTGCCAGCAGCCAGACCGATATAGGGAGCACCGGGGAGCTGTTTTTT	CASSQTDIGSTGELFF
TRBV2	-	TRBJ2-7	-	TGTGCCAGCACAGGGGCCAAAAGCTCCTACGAGCAGTACTTC	CASTGAKSSYEQYF
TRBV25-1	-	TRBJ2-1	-	TGTGCCACCGGACCTGGCACTAGGCAGTTCTTC	CATGPGTRQFF
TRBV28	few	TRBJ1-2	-	TGTGCCACTCAGGGTAACTATGGCTACACCTTC	CATQGNYGYTF